This T cell receptor beta chain was captured in a study of cytomegalovirus exposure and HLA in healthy donors. Study-wide findings and caveats: Three CMV-associated chains proved CMV antigen-specific in vitro. Immune exposure was documented only through CMV serostatus.

The germline V gene encodes CDR1 MGHRA and CDR2 YSYEKL. CDR3 size: 17 residues. Deletions cut 0 bases from V and 2 bases from J, with 14 bases between. This clone has just one count. Its antigen is undetermined. Healthy donors of bone marrow made up the group. A multiplex PCR was run with 60 Vbeta primers and 13 Jbeta primers. Using immunoSEQ multiplex PCR, the repertoire was profiled, and TCRdb retains in-frame clones only, with some absent. The top ten clones hold around 2.5% of a sample with some 51,000 clones, 75% to 80% of them seen once. The chain uses TRBV4-1 and TRBJ1-3, with D possibly TRBD1 on 5 matching bases. The receptor was isolated from a female donor in good health and CMV-seronegative. Sequencing input: PBMCs. CDR3 protein: CASSQDTRGGTGNTIYF. The CDR3 coding sequence is TGCGCCAGCAGCCAAGATACAAGGGGTGGGACTGGAAACACCATATATTTT.